This entry describes one TCR beta chain. Antigen: not known. The limits of the CDR3 on the DNA are not certain, so only TCRdb's listed CDR3 is given. The data stem from a study of shared clonotypes between healthy human individuals. General observations from the study: Compared with memory subsets, naive subsets generally had larger estimated richness. Against clonotypes common to all four donors, non-shared ones had lower generation probabilities.

Per germline, CDR1 MDHEN and CDR2 SYDVKM. The CDR3 extends over 14 residues, inclusive of both ends. Sequencing used immunoSEQ multiplex PCR; TCRdb keeps in-frame clones, though not all of them. The table shows about a million clones, with less than 85% occurring only once. The sample consisted of memory CD4+ T cells sorted from blood. Stated subset: CD45RA-negative fraction. The source is a man aged 18-30 years in good health. The J gene is TRBJ1-1, the V gene TRBV28; TRBD1 is taken as the D call from the table, unchecked against the DNA. Here the CDR3 reads CASYSGQGNTEAFF.